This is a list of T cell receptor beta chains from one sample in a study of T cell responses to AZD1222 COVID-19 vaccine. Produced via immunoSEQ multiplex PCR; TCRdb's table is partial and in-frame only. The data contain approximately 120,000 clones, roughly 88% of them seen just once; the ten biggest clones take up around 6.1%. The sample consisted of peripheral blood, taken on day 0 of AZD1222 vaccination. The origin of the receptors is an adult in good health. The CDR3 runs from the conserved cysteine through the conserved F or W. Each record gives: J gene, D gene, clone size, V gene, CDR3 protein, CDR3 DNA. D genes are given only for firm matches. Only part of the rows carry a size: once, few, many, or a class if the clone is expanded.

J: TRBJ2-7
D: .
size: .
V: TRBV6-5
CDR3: CASSYSLGGPYEQYF
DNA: TGTGCCAGCAGTTACTCTTTGGGCGGACCCTACGAGCAGTACTTC

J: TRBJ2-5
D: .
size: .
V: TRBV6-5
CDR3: CASSPPLTKETQYF
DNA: TGTGCCAGCAGTCCGCCGTTAACCAAAGAGACCCAGTACTTC

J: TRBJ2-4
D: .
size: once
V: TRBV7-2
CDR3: CASSPDPRAKNIQYF
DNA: TGTGCCAGCAGCCCAGACCCCCGAGCCAAAAACATTCAGTACTTC

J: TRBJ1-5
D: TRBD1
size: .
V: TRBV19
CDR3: CATRGGWNQPQHF
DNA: TGTGCCACCAGGGGGGGGTGGAATCAGCCCCAGCATTTT

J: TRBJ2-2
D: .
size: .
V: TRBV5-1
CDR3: CASSSRGMNTGELFF
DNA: TGCGCCAGCAGCTCTCGGGGGATGAACACCGGGGAGCTGTTTTTT

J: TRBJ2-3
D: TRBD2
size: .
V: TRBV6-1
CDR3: CASSEGGGRHTQYF
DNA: TGTGCCAGCAGTGAAGGCGGCGGGAGACATACGCAGTATTTT

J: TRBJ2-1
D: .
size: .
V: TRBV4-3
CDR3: CASSQETGASYNEQFF
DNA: TGCGCCAGCAGCCAAGAAACGGGGGCGTCCTACAATGAGCAGTTCTTC

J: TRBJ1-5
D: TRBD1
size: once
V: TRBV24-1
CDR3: CATSASGQGAGQPQHF
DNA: TGTGCCACCAGTGCCTCAGGACAGGGGGCTGGTCAGCCCCAGCATTTT

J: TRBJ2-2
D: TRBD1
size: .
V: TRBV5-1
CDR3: CASSLFGTGNTGELFF
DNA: TGCGCCAGCAGCCTCTTCGGGACAGGGAACACCGGGGAGCTGTTTTTT

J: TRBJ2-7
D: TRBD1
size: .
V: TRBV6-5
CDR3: CASSRTGGGYEQYF
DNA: TGTGCCAGCAGCCGTACAGGGGGCGGCTACGAGCAGTACTTC

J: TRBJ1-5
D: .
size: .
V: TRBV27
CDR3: CASSSRDLNQPQHF
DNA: TGTGCCAGCAGTTCCCGGGACCTAAATCAGCCCCAGCATTTT

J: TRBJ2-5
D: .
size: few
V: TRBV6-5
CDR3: CASGHGGRGETQYF
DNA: TGTGCCAGCGGCCACGGGGGGCGCGGGGAGACCCAGTACTTC

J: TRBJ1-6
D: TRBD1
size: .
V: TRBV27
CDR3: CASSTKPWTGPGNSPLHF
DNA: TGTGCCAGCAGTACCAAGCCTTGGACAGGGCCCGGGAATTCACCCCTCCACTTT

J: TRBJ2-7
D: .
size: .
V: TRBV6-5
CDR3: CASSFRGLVYEQYF
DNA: TGTGCCAGCAGTTTCCGGGGCCTGGTCTACGAGCAGTACTTC

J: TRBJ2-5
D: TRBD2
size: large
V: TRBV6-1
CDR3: CASSELAGGQETQYF
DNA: TGTGCCAGCAGTGAACTAGCGGGGGGGCAAGAGACCCAGTACTTC

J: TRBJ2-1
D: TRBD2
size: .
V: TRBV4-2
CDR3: CASSLPSLAGEANEQFF
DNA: TGTGCCAGCAGCCTCCCCTCACTAGCGGGAGAGGCAAATGAGCAGTTCTTC

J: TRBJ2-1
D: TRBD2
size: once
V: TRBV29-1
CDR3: CSALTSGRDNEQFF
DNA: TGCAGCGCCCTCACTAGCGGGAGAGACAATGAGCAGTTCTTC

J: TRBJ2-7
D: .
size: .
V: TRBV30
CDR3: CAWSRDPPYEQYF
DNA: TGTGCCTGGAGTCGGGACCCACCCTACGAGCAGTACTTC

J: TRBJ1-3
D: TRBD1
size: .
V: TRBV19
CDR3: CASSHRGPFGNTIYF
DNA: TGTGCCAGTAGTCACAGGGGGCCATTTGGAAACACCATATATTTT

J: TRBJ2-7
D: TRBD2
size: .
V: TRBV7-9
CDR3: CASSDVAGGNYEQYF
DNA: TGTGCCAGCAGCGACGTAGCGGGAGGGAACTACGAGCAGTACTTC

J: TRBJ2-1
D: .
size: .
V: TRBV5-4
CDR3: CASSYDRGYIDNEQFF
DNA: TGTGCCAGCAGTTATGATCGCGGTTACATCGACAATGAGCAGTTCTTC

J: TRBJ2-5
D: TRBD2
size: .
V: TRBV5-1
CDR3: CASSPGTTEGETQYF
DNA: TGCGCCAGCAGCCCGGGGACTACCGAGGGAGAGACCCAGTACTTC

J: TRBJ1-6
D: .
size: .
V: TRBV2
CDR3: CASSDSRINSPLHF
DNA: TGTGCCAGCAGTGACTCCAGAATCAATTCACCCCTCCACTTT

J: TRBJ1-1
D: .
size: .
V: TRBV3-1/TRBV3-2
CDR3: CASSPPGTTEAFF
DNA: TGTGCCAGCAGCCCCCCAGGGACCACTGAAGCTTTCTTT

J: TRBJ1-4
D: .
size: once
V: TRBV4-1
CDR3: CASSQDQEAWNEKLFF
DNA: TGCGCCAGCAGCCAAGATCAGGAGGCCTGGAATGAAAAACTGTTTTTT

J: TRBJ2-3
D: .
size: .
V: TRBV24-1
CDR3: CATSGQGTDTQYF
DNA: TGTGCCACCAGTGGGCAGGGCACAGATACGCAGTATTTT

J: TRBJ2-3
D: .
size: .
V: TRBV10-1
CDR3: CASSDWDRGGDTQYF
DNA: TGCGCCAGCAGTGATTGGGACCGAGGAGGAGATACGCAGTATTTT

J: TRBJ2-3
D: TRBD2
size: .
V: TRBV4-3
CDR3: CASSQEAPSGGAWDTQYF
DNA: TGCGCCAGCAGCCAAGAGGCGCCTAGCGGGGGGGCTTGGGATACGCAGTATTTT

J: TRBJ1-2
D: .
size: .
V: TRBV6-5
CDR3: CASSYSREGGGYTF
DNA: TGTGCCAGCAGTTACTCCCGGGAGGGGGGCGGCTACACCTTC

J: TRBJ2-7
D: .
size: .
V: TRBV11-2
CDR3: CASSPLQYEQYF
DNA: TGTGCCAGCAGCCCCCTCCAGTACGAGCAGTACTTC

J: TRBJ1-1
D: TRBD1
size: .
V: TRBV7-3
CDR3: CASSLRQGNTEAFF
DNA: TGTGCCAGCAGCTTAAGACAGGGGAACACTGAAGCTTTCTTT

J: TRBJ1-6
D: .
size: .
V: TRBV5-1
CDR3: CASSPTGTQGPLHF
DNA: TGCGCCAGCAGCCCCACCGGGACACAGGGTCCCCTCCACTTT

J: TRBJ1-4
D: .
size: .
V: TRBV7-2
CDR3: CASSLRALNEKLFF
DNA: TGTGCCAGCAGCTTAAGGGCCCTTAATGAAAAACTGTTTTTT

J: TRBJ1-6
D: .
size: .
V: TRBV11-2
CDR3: CASSQSGVSPLHF
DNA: TGTGCCAGCAGCCAATCAGGGGTTTCACCCCTCCACTTT

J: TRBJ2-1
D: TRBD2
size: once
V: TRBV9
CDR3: CASSPRTSEYNEQFF
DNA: TGTGCCAGCAGCCCTCGGACTAGCGAATACAATGAGCAGTTCTTC

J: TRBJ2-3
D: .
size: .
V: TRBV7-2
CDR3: CASSSHTATDTQYF
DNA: TGTGCCAGCAGCTCACATACAGCTACAGATACGCAGTATTTT

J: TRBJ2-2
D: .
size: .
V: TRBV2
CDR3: CASTAYGLANTGELFF
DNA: TGTGCCAGCACAGCCTACGGACTTGCGAACACCGGGGAGCTGTTTTTT

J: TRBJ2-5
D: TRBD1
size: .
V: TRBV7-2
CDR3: CASRSTGASETQYF
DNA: TGTGCCAGCAGGAGTACAGGGGCCTCTGAGACCCAGTACTTC

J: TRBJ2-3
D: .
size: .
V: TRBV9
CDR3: CASSVWGRTDTQYF
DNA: TGTGCCAGCAGCGTCTGGGGACGCACAGATACGCAGTATTTT

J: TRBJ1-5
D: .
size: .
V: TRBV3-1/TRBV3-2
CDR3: CASSLGTYNQPQHF
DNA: TGTGCCAGCAGCCTAGGGACATACAATCAGCCCCAGCATTTT

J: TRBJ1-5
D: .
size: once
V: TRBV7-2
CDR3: CASSLFMYSNQPQHF
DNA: TGTGCCAGCAGCTTATTTATGTATAGCAATCAGCCCCAGCATTTT

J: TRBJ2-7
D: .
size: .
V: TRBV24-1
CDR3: CATSDLNGEQYF
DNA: TGTGCCACCAGTGATTTGAACGGCGAGCAGTACTTC

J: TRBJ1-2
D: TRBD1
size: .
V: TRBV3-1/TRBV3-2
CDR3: CASSQPGGQDHYGYTF
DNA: TGTGCCAGCAGCCAACCTGGGGGACAGGACCATTATGGCTACACCTTC

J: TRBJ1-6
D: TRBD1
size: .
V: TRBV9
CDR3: CASSTYGTGDSPLHF
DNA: TGTGCCAGCAGCACCTACGGGACAGGGGATTCACCCCTCCACTTT

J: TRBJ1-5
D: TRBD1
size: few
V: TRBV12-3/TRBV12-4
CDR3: CASSTDRDQPQHF
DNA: TGTGCCAGCAGTACGGACAGGGATCAGCCCCAGCATTTT

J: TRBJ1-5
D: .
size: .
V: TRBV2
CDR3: CASGRDREDQPQHF
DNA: TGTGCCAGCGGAAGAGACCGAGAGGATCAGCCCCAGCATTTT

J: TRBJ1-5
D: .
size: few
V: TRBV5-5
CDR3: CASSLRRDSNQPQHF
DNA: TGTGCCAGCAGCTTAAGGAGAGATAGCAATCAGCCCCAGCATTTT

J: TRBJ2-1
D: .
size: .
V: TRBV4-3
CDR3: CASSQDRPHRSYNEQFF
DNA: TGCGCCAGCAGCCAAGATCGGCCTCACCGCTCCTACAATGAGCAGTTCTTC

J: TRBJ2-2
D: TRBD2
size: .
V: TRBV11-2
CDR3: CASSLSGRYTGELFF
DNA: TGTGCCAGCAGCTTAAGCGGGAGGTACACCGGGGAGCTGTTTTTT

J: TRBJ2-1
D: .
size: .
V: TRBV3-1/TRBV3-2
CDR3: CASSQDTGSEQFF
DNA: TGTGCCAGCAGCCAAGATACCGGGAGTGAGCAGTTCTTC

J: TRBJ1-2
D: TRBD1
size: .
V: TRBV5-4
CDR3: CASSLGFEGAEYGYTF
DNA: TGTGCCAGCAGCTTGGGGTTCGAGGGGGCAGAGTATGGCTACACCTTC

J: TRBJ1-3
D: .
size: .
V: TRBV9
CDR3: CASSVRDISGNTIYF
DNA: TGTGCCAGCAGCGTAAGGGACATCTCTGGAAACACCATATATTTT

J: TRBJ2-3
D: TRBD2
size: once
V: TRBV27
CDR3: CASSPRLAGEPTDTQYF
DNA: TGTGCCAGCAGTCCCAGACTAGCGGGAGAGCCCACAGATACGCAGTATTTT

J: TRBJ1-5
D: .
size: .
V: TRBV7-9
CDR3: CASSLSGGNQPQHF
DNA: TGTGCCAGCAGCTTATCAGGGGGCAATCAGCCCCAGCATTTT